These 29 T cell receptor beta chains were sequenced from one sample in a study of blood T cell repertoires in COVID-19. Libraries were prepared by immunoSEQ multiplex PCR; TCRdb keeps only in-frame clonotypes and omits some of them. The sample carries around 200,000 clones, 87% recorded once. Sequencing input: peripheral blood. These receptors were collected from a man aged 35 to 55 with active or convalescent COVID-19.

DNA of the CDR3: TGTGCCTCCGCGCCCCCGGGACAGGGGGCGCTTCAACCACCCCTCCACTTT. Amino acids: CASAPPGQGALQPPLHF. The rearrangement links TRBV30 to TRBJ1-6; 12 nucleotides match TRBD1. Germline V gene sequence: CDR1 GTSNPN, CDR2 SVGIG (reference sequence). This CDR3 has 17 amino acids. Germline trimming cut 7 bases from V and 11 bases from J; bases unmatched to any gene: 18. The full variable domain, rest sourced from reference TRBV30 and TRBJ1-6, is SQTIHQWPATLVQPVGSPLSLECTVEGTSNPNLYWYRQAAGRGLQLLFYSVGIGQISSEVPQNLSASRPQDRQFILSSKKLLLSDSGFYLCASAPPGQGALQPPLHFGNGTRLTVT.

The chain joins TRBV19 to TRBJ1-2; no clear D. Germline CDR1 reads LNHDA; CDR2 reads SQIVND (reference sequence). V lost 0 bases and J 2 bases, leaving 13 bases between the germline ends. The CDR3 covers 16 residues. CDR3 DNA sequence: TGTGCCAGTAGTATAGATGCCCGGGGAACAAACTATGGCTACACCTTC. This sequence encodes CASSIDARGTNYGYTF.

The chain is built from TRBV7-8 and TRBJ2-7, with TRBD2 identical over 9 bases. Germline CDR1 SGHVS, CDR2 FQNEAQ. V dropped 5 bases and J dropped 4; count of bases not matched to a gene: 3. The CDR3 is made up of 13 amino acids. The CDR3 region is CASSHSGRYEQYF. In DNA, the CDR3 is TGTGCCAGCAGCCACAGCGGGAGGTACGAGCAGTACTTC.

This chain joins TRBV5-6 and TRBJ1-2, with D tentatively TRBD1 (6 bases). V shed 3 bases and J shed 6 bases, with 12 bases lying between them. This CDR3 spans 13 amino acids. CDR1 is SGHDT and CDR2 is YYEEEE in the germline V gene. CDR3 DNA sequence: TGTGCCAGCAGCTGGGTGGGGGCTCATGGCTACACCTTC. Its translation: CASSWVGAHGYTF.

The chain joins TRBV10-3 to TRBJ1-5; D not resolved. The V end was cut by 2 bases, the J end by 0 bases, with 8 bases between. Germline V gives CDR1 ENHRY, CDR2 SYGVKD. The CDR3 is 15 residues long. The CDR3 sequence is CAISERAGSNQPQHF. The CDR3 bases are TGTGCCATCAGTGAGCGTGCGGGTAGCAATCAGCCCCAGCATTTT.

The rearrangement uses TRBV6-4 and TRBJ2-3, with a tentative D call TRBD2 (5 bases). Germline V gene sequence: CDR1 MRHNA, CDR2 SNTAGT. V lost 3 bases and J 0 bases, leaving 13 bases between the germline ends. The CDR3 sequence is 16 residues long. CDR3 loop: CASSELSGHSTDTQYF. CDR3 nucleotide sequence: TGTGCCAGCAGTGAACTGAGCGGCCATAGCACAGATACGCAGTATTTT.

A word on this clone: Additional DNA sequences in this sample encode the identical CDR3. The rearrangement joins TRBV29-1 to TRBJ1-1; D remains unclear. Germline V lookup: CDR1 SQVTM, CDR2 ANQGSEA. The CDR3 has 12 residues. V was clipped by 4 bases and J by 1 base, with 7 bases between them. CDR3: CSVVGSNTEAFF. Written as DNA, the CDR3 is TGCAGCGTTGTGGGCTCGAACACTGAAGCTTTCTTT.

This sequence joins TRBV28 and TRBJ2-7; maybe TRBD1 (5 bases). Germline CDR1 is MDHEN and CDR2 is SYDVKM. There are 14 residues in the CDR3. The V end lost 2 bases, the J end lost 4 bases, and 12 bases lay between the germline ends. Here the CDR3 DNA reads TGTGCCAGCAGTTTAACAGGAAATGGTTACGAGCAGTACTTC. Translating it yields CASSLTGNGYEQYF.

The chain couples TRBV28 to TRBJ1-2; TRBD1 agrees at 9 bases. Germline CDR1 is MDHEN and CDR2 is SYDVKM. The CDR3 extends over 16 amino acids. J gave up 1 base and V 6 bases, and 9 bases lay outside the gene matches. The CDR3 DNA follows: TGTGCCAGCAGGGCATGGGGACAGGGAAATAACTATGGCTACACCTTC. Encoded protein: CASRAWGQGNNYGYTF.

Concerning this clone itself: The junction shows a germline mismatch at one end, possibly a read error. The J gene is TRBJ2-3, the V gene TRBV7-2, with 8 bases fitting TRBD2. The CDR3 sequence is 14 residues long. Germline CDR1 and CDR2: SGHTA and FQGNSA. CDR3 in DNA: TGTGCCAGCAGCTCAAGGACTAGCACTGATACGCAGTATTTT. This translates into CASSSRTSTDTQYF.

The rearrangement joins TRBV28 to TRBJ1-5; 8 bases agree with TRBD1. From germline, CDR1 is MDHEN and CDR2 SYDVKM. The length of the CDR3 is 16 residues. V was clipped by 5 bases and J by 2 bases; unmatched bases: 8. The CDR3 loop reads CASSPSGQGGNQPQHF. The DNA of the CDR3 is TGTGCCAGCAGTCCGAGTGGACAGGGAGGCAATCAGCCCCAGCATTTT.

The chain uses TRBV4-1 and TRBJ2-4; TRBD1 matches 12 bases. CDR1 MGHRA and CDR2 YSYEKL come from the germline V gene. The length of the CDR3 is 17 residues. The V gene end was trimmed by 3 bases and the J gene end by 8 bases; junction bases not matched to a gene: 11. The CDR3 spells CASSQYSPGQGAYIQYF. CDR3 sequence (DNA): TGCGCCAGCAGCCAGTACTCTCCGGGACAGGGGGCTTACATTCAGTACTTC.

The chain couples TRBV28 to TRBJ1-1; TRBD1 is a possible D gene (6 bases). Germline CDR1 is MDHEN and CDR2 is SYDVKM. This CDR3 spans 13 amino acids. The germline V and J ends were trimmed by 7 bases and 3 bases, with 12 bases remaining between them. The CDR3 protein is CASTRGGYTEAFF. CDR3 DNA: TGTGCCAGCACCCGAGGGGGATACACTGAAGCTTTCTTT.

CDR3 sequence reads: CASRLAPSTDTQYF. CDR3 coding DNA: TGTGCCTCACGACTCGCACCTAGCACAGATACGCAGTATTTT. J is TRBJ2-3 and V is TRBV28, with D unclear. Deletions cut 11 bases from V and 0 bases from J, with 15 bases between. In germline, CDR1 is MDHEN, CDR2 SYDVKM. There are 14 residues in the CDR3. The entire variable domain, with the rest obtained from reference TRBV28 and TRBJ2-3, is as follows: DVKVTQSSRYLVKRTGEKVFLECVQDMDHENMFWYRQDPGLGLRLIYFSYDVKMKEKGDIPEGYSVSREKKERFSLILESASTNQTSMYLCASRLAPSTDTQYFGPGTRLTVL.

This chain joins TRBV27 and TRBJ2-7; TRBD2 aligns across 9 bases. The CDR3 is made up of 15 amino acids. V shed 4 bases, J shed 4 bases, and the junction held 8 bases outside the gene matches. In germline, CDR1 is MNHEY, CDR2 SMNVEV (reference sequence). Here the CDR3 reads CASSSPMSGGYEQYF. CDR3 DNA: TGTGCCAGCAGTTCCCCAATGAGCGGGGGGTACGAGCAGTACTTC.

The chain is built from TRBV28 and TRBJ1-1; no clear D gene. This CDR3 comprises 15 residues. V shed 6 bases and J shed 3 bases, with 17 bases lying between them. CDR1 MDHEN and CDR2 SYDVKM come from the germline V gene. The chain's CDR3 is CASSSPRGGYTEAFF. The CDR3, as DNA: TGTGCCAGCAGCTCCCCTCGGGGTGGGTACACTGAAGCTTTCTTT.

This chain uses TRBV3-1 (or the pseudogene TRBV3-2) with TRBJ1-6; 10 bases map to TRBD1. With V trimmed by 3 bases and J by 4 bases, 3 bases remained unmatched. The CDR3 is 16 residues long. Germline CDR1 and CDR2: LGHDT and YNNKEL (reference sequence). This chain's CDR3 is CASSHGQGVYNSPLHF. In nucleotides, the CDR3 is TGTGCCAGCAGCCACGGACAGGGGGTTTATAATTCACCCCTCCACTTT.

This clone was recorded only once. The chain is built from TRBV28 and TRBJ1-5; no definite D call. V was cut by 3 bases and J by 2 bases, with 8 bases left in between. CDR3 length equals 14 residues. Germline loops: CDR1 MDHEN, CDR2 SYDVKM. The CDR3 spells CASSFGRGNQPQHF. Written as DNA, the CDR3 is TGTGCCAGCAGTTTTGGTCGGGGCAATCAGCCCCAGCATTTT.

This chain uses TRBV11-2 with TRBJ2-2, with 8 bases that match TRBD2. There are 15 residues in the CDR3. Losses at the gene ends were 5 bases for V and 6 bases for J; bases not matched to a gene: 8. Germline V gene data show CDR1 as SGHAT and CDR2 as FQNNGV. The CDR3 DNA follows: TGTGCCAGCAGCCCTGGACTAGCCTCGGCCGGGGAGCTGTTTTTT. As protein: CASSPGLASAGELFF.

This clone was picked up one time. The chain uses TRBV11-2 and TRBJ1-1, with D possibly matching TRBD1 (6 bases). CDR3 length equals 18 residues. V dropped 4 bases and J dropped 1 base, with 22 bases sitting between them. Germline-derived CDR1 and CDR2 are SGHAT and FQNNGV. The CDR3 sequence is CASSSMGSGETKNTEAFF. Here the CDR3 DNA reads TGTGCCAGCAGCTCGATGGGTTCAGGGGAAACGAAGAACACTGAAGCTTTCTTT. Variable domain in full (rest from reference TRBV11-2 and TRBJ1-1): EAGVAQSPRYKIIEKRQSVAFWCNPISGHATLYWYQQILGQGPKLLIQFQNNGVVDDSQLPKDRFSAERLKGVDSTLKIQPAKLEDSAVYLCASSSMGSGETKNTEAFFGQGTRLTVV.

This chain uses TRBV7-9 with TRBJ2-2, with D maybe TRBD1 (7 bases). The V gene's germline CDR1 is SEHNR and CDR2 FQNEAQ (reference sequence). V was clipped by 5 bases and J by 0 bases, with 22 bases between them. The CDR3 is 19 amino acids. The CDR3 DNA is TGTGCCAGCAGCACCAGGGGGGCCCTCAGGCAAACGAACACCGGGGAGCTGTTTTTT. It is translated as CASSTRGALRQTNTGELFF.

As DNA, the CDR3 is TGTGCCACCAGCAGGGTTCCCCAACGGGACACCGCCTACGAGCAGTACTTC. It codes for CATSRVPQRDTAYEQYF. The rearrangement joins TRBV15 to TRBJ2-7; weak D call: TRBD1 (6 bases). The CDR3 runs to 17 residues. V lost 3 bases and J lost 2, with 20 bases in between. The germline CDR1 and CDR2 sequences are LNHNV and YYDKDF (reference sequence).

This clone has only one observation. The V gene is TRBV19, the J gene TRBJ1-1, with 8 bases identical to TRBD1. CDR1 and CDR2 from the germline V gene are LNHDA and SQIVND (reference sequence). This CDR3 comprises 14 residues. V lost 3 bases, J lost 10 bases, and 10 bases stayed unmatched. The CDR3 DNA follows: TGTGCCAGTAGTATCGTGACAGGGGAAATTGGAGCTTTCTTT. Translation gives CASSIVTGEIGAFF.

The chain uses TRBV29-1 and TRBJ2-1; 7 nucleotides agree with TRBD1. Trimming took 6 bases from V and 3 from J; bases not matched to a gene: 20. This CDR3 has 18 residues. Germline-derived CDR1 and CDR2 are SQVTM and ANQGSEA. CDR3 nucleotides: TGCAGCGTATACCCCGGGACAGAAATATTTCCGGGCTACAATGAGCAGTTCTTC. Translation gives CSVYPGTEIFPGYNEQFF.

This chain connects TRBV11-2 to TRBJ1-6; weak D call: TRBD1 (5 bases). This CDR3 spans 15 amino acids. Germline V gives CDR1 SGHAT, CDR2 FQNNGV. V lost 5 bases to trimming and J lost 11 bases, with 19 bases between them. CDR3 bases: TGTGCCAGCAGCCGCCGTGGCCCTCGGGGGACACCCCTCCACTTT. Amino acid sequence: CASSRRGPRGTPLHF. The whole variable domain, filled in from reference TRBV11-2 and TRBJ1-6, reads EAGVAQSPRYKIIEKRQSVAFWCNPISGHATLYWYQQILGQGPKLLIQFQNNGVVDDSQLPKDRFSAERLKGVDSTLKIQPAKLEDSAVYLCASSRRGPRGTPLHFGNGTRLTVT.

V and J are TRBV7-9 and TRBJ2-1; TRBD2 aligns across 9 bases. V dropped 1 base and J dropped 6; count of bases not matched to a gene: 16. In germline, CDR1 is SEHNR, CDR2 FQNEAQ (reference sequence). CDR3 length: 19 amino acids. In nucleotides, the CDR3 is TGTGCCAGCAGCTTAGAAGGTAGCGGGAGCCCGTCGGGGAGCAATGAGCAGTTCTTC. This gives the protein CASSLEGSGSPSGSNEQFF.

The V call is TRBV12-3 or TRBV12-4, the J call TRBJ2-7; no reliable D call. The CDR3 has 13 amino acids. The V end was cut by 3 bases, the J end by 5 bases, with 11 bases between. The CDR3 coding sequence is TGTGCCAGCAGTTTCGCCGACTTTCACGAGCAGTACTTC. Translating gives CASSFADFHEQYF.

Here the CDR3 DNA reads TGCGCCAGCGGTTCGACGGGGGGGCCGGTGAACACCGGGGAGCTGTTTTTT. Protein: CASGSTGGPVNTGELFF. The V call is TRBV4-1, the J call TRBJ2-2, with 8 positions matching TRBD2. The V segment lost 8 bases and the J segment 1 base; nucleotides outside the gene matches: 12. From germline, CDR1 is MGHRA and CDR2 YSYEKL. The CDR3 sequence is 17 residues long.

The J gene is TRBJ2-7, the V gene TRBV12-1; the table's D call TRBD1 went unverified against the DNA. TRBV12-1 is reported as a pseudogene. This CDR3 is 13 amino acids long. The CDR3 sequence: CAALQAASYEQYF. For the CDR3, the DNA is TGTGCCGCCCTACAGGCTGCCTCCTACGAGCAGTACTTC.